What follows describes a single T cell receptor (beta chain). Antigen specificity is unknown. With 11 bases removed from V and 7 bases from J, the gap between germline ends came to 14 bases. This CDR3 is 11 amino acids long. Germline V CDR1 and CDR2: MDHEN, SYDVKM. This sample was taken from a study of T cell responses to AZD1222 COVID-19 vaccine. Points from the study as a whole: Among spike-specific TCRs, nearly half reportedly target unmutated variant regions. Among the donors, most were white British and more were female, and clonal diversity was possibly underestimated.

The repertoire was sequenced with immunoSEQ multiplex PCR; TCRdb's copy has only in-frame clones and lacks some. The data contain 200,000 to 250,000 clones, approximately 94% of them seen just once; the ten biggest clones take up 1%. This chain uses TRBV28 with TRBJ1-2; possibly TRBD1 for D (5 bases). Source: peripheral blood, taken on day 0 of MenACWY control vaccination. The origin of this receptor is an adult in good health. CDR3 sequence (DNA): TGTGCCGGTCGAGGGGCGGTTGGCTACACCTTC. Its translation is CAGRGAVGYTF.